The 15 T cell receptor beta chains reported below all come from one sample, sequenced in a study of T cells in Graves' hyperthyroidism and ophthalmopathy. The TCR beta CDR3 regions underwent amplification using RNA transcripts as the source. TCR CDR3 underwent first-round RT-PCR with the HTBI primer set. TCRdb called the multiplex PCR reads again in MiXCR, with one record for every CDR3 protein. The table lists 600,000 to 650,000 distinct CDR3 sequences, about 20% of them singletons. The sequencing sample was made of blood. All receptors derive from a young man with Graves' ophthalmopathy.

This clonotype was seen many times. Germline and junction disagree at one end, which may indicate a read error. The J gene is TRBJ1-1, the V gene TRBV7-9; tentative D call: TRBD1 (6 bases). From germline, CDR1 is SEHNR and CDR2 FQNEAQ (reference sequence). This CDR3 has 13 amino acids. CDR3 amino acids: CASSLEGGTEAFF. In nucleotides, the CDR3 is TGCGCCAGCAGCTTGGAGGGGGGCACTGAAGCTTTCTTT. The full variable domain, rest sourced from reference TRBV7-9 and TRBJ1-1, is DTGVSQNPRHKITKRGQNVTFRCDPISEHNRLYWYRQTLGQGPEFLTYFQNEAQLEKSRLLSDRFSAERPKGSFSTLEIQRTEQGDSAMYLCASSLEGGTEAFFGQGTRLTVV.

Comments on this clonotype: Given a much more abundant clone one base away, this may be a read error. The CDR3 DNA is TGTGCCAGCAGTGGAGGGGGAGGGCTCAATGAGCAGTTCTTC. Translated: CASSGGGGLNEQFF. The genes are TRBV6-1 and TRBJ2-1, with D perhaps matching TRBD2 (7 bases). The CDR3 length is 14 residues. V was cut by 4 bases and J by 6 bases, with 13 bases left in between. Germline V gives CDR1 MNHNS, CDR2 SASEGT.

This clonotype has at least ten counts. This chain connects TRBV28 to TRBJ2-3; weak D call: TRBD1 (5 bases). The CDR3 runs to 14 residues. Trimming left V 6 bases short and J 7 bases short, with 17 bases between. CDR1 is MDHEN, CDR2 SYDVKM, per germline. The CDR3 nucleotides are TGTGCCAGCAGCACTGCTGACAGTCCAAATACGCAGTATTTT. Translation: CASSTADSPNTQYF.

This clonotype showed up just a few times. The chain combines TRBV20-1 with TRBJ2-3, with no clear D. Germline CDR1 reads DFQATT; CDR2 reads SNEGSKA (reference sequence). The length of the CDR3 is 15 residues. V was cut by 5 bases and J by 2 bases, with 17 bases left in between. The CDR3 coding sequence is TGCAGTGCTGATGATTTGCGGAGAAACACAGATACGCAGTATTTT. This codes for CSADDLRRNTDTQYF.

The chain has TRBV11-2 and TRBJ1-2; the match to TRBD1 covers 10 bases. Germline values: CDR1 SGHAT, CDR2 FQNNGV. The CDR3 has 13 residues. Trimming cost V 5 bases and J 8 bases; bases outside gene matches: 5. The CDR3 DNA reads as TGTGCCAGCAGCCCGGGACAGGGGATCGGCTACACCTTC. Residues: CASSPGQGIGYTF.

The chain is built from TRBV20-1 and TRBJ2-5; 12 bases fit TRBD2. This CDR3 is 17 amino acids long. With 3 bases clipped from V and 2 bases from J, the junction kept 10 bases outside the gene matches. Germline CDR1 is DFQATT and CDR2 is SNEGSKA (reference sequence). CDR3 residues: CSARPPLAGGWQETQYF. The CDR3 region has the DNA TGCAGTGCTAGGCCCCCACTAGCGGGAGGATGGCAAGAGACCCAGTACTTC.

This clonotype appeared many times. The chain employs TRBV18 and TRBJ1-3; D possibly corresponds to TRBD1 (5 bases). Deletions cut 8 bases from V and 1 base from J, with 12 bases between. The CDR3 runs 14 residues. Per the germline V gene, CDR1 is KGHSH and CDR2 is LQKENI. CDR3 loop: CASSPQGSGNTIYF. The CDR3 nucleotides are TGTGCCAGCAGTCCTCAGGGTTCTGGAAACACCATATATTTT.

The chain employs TRBV20-1 and TRBJ2-5; D perhaps matches TRBD2 (6 bases). This CDR3 region has 14 residues. V dropped 8 bases and J dropped 1 base, with 17 bases sitting between them. Germline CDR1 reads DFQATT; CDR2 reads SNEGSKA (reference sequence). CDR3 region: CSLSRDSSQETQYF. Written as DNA, the CDR3 is TGCAGTCTGTCACGGGACTCGAGCCAAGAGACCCAGTACTTC.

This CDR3 reads CASSSGVSNEQFF. For the CDR3, the DNA is TGTGCCAGCAGCTCCGGAGTAAGCAATGAGCAGTTCTTC. The V and J genes are TRBV7-3 and TRBJ2-1; D unclear. V was clipped by 4 bases and J by 6 bases, with 10 bases between them. The CDR3 has 13 amino acids. From germline, CDR1 is SGHTA and CDR2 FQGTGA.

The chain recombines TRBV19 with TRBJ2-1; 12 nucleotides agree with TRBD2. With V trimmed by 2 bases and J by 8 bases, 4 bases remained unmatched. This CDR3 region has 15 residues. Germline-derived CDR1 and CDR2 are LNHDA and SQIVND (reference sequence). The CDR3: CASSILAGGPYEQFF. CDR3 bases: TGTGCCAGTAGTATACTAGCGGGAGGGCCGTATGAGCAGTTCTTC.

V usage is TRBV30 and J usage is TRBJ1-2; D remains ambiguous. The V gene's germline CDR1 is GTSNPN and CDR2 SVGIG (reference sequence). Trimming pared 0 bases from V and 5 bases from J, leaving 7 bases between. The CDR3 spans 12 residues. This CDR3 reads CAWSVAGYGYTF. For the CDR3, the DNA is TGTGCCTGGAGTGTAGCGGGGTATGGCTACACCTTC. The full variable domain, rest sourced from reference TRBV30 and TRBJ1-2, is SQTIHQWPATLVQPVGSPLSLECTVEGTSNPNLYWYRQAAGRGLQLLFYSVGIGQISSEVPQNLSASRPQDRQFILSSKKLLLSDSGFYLCAWSVAGYGYTFGSGTRLTVV.

This chain connects TRBV20-1 to TRBJ2-5; 7 nucleotides align to TRBD1. The CDR3 length is 16 residues. V shed 1 base and J 5 bases; nucleotides not matched to a gene: 13. Germline CDR1 DFQATT, CDR2 SNEGSKA (reference sequence). CDR3 loop: CSARVRGQPLRETQYF. For the CDR3, the DNA is TGCAGTGCTAGAGTTAGGGGACAGCCTCTTCGTGAGACCCAGTACTTC.

This clonotype was detected a few times. The chain links TRBV20-1 to TRBJ1-1; 7 bases are a match to TRBD1. V lost 6 bases and J lost 1; bases outside the gene matches: 8. Germline V gives CDR1 DFQATT, CDR2 SNEGSKA (reference sequence). CDR3 length equals 14 residues. The CDR3 reads CSARQGGTNTEAFF. In DNA form, the CDR3 reads TGCAGTGCCCGACAGGGTGGAACGAACACTGAAGCTTTCTTT.

This clonotype has a count of ten or more. The chain is built from TRBV3-1 and TRBJ1-5; 7 nucleotides align to TRBD1. Germline CDR1 and CDR2: LGHDT and YNNKEL (reference sequence). The V gene end was trimmed by 4 bases and the J gene end by 4 bases; junction bases not matched to a gene: 4. The CDR3 runs 14 residues. In nucleotides, the CDR3 is TGTGCCAGCAGCCTGGGACAGATGAATCAGCCCCAGCATTTT. Its protein is CASSLGQMNQPQHF.

This clonotype was seen at least ten times. The chain recombines TRBV3-1 with TRBJ2-2; no reliable D call. The CDR3 has 11 residues. The germline V and J ends were trimmed by 3 bases and 8 bases, with 4 bases remaining between them. Germline-derived CDR1 and CDR2 are LGHDT and YNNKEL (reference sequence). The chain's CDR3 is CASSQAGELFF. CDR3 DNA: TGTGCCAGCAGCCAGGCAGGGGAGCTGTTTTTT.